The rows below give T cell receptor beta chains drawn from one sample of a study of cytomegalovirus exposure and HLA in healthy donors. The repertoire was sequenced with immunoSEQ multiplex PCR; TCRdb's copy has only in-frame clones and lacks some. The sample shows fewer than 150,000 clones, around three quarters of them seen only once. Specimen: PBMCs. The source is a man aged 35-49 years in good health and CMV-seronegative. Each CDR3 is given with its conserved first and last residue. The D gene is left open where the match is weak. Expanded clones are given a class, and other clones once, few, many or no size at all.

TRBJ2-3 TRBV29-1 - - CSVSDPRDTQYF TGCAGCGTGTCCGACCCGAGGGATACGCAGTATTTT
TRBJ1-2 TRBV9 - - CASSVMTNYGYTF TGTGCCAGCAGCGTAATGACAAACTATGGCTACACCTTC
TRBJ2-5 TRBV5-1 TRBD2 - CASSGRTSGVETQYF TGCGCCAGCAGCGGGCGTACTAGCGGGGTGGAGACCCAGTACTTC
TRBJ2-5 TRBV29-1 TRBD2 - CSTRGLADGKETQYF TGCAGCACCCGGGGACTAGCGGACGGTAAAGAGACCCAGTACTTC
TRBJ2-1 TRBV5-6 - once CVSSLYDTTYNEQFF TGTGTCAGCAGCTTATACGATACTACCTACAATGAGCAGTTCTTC
TRBJ1-2 TRBV18 - - CASSLDTNYGYTF TGTGCCAGCTCACTCGACACGAACTATGGCTACACCTTC
TRBJ1-4 TRBV5-4 - - CASSLGGGGREKLFF TGTGCCAGCAGCTTGGGAGGGGGGGGACGGGAAAAACTGTTTTTT
TRBJ2-1 TRBV2 - - CASSATVGNEQFF TGTGCCAGCAGTGCGACAGTTGGGAATGAGCAGTTCTTC
TRBJ2-1 TRBV5-1 TRBD2 - CASSLRLAGAYNEQFF TGCGCCAGCAGCTTACGACTAGCGGGGGCCTACAATGAGCAGTTCTTC
TRBJ2-3 TRBV7-8 - - CASSLESWTYTSTDTQYF TGTGCCAGCAGCTTAGAGTCCTGGACTTACACTAGCACAGATACGCAGTATTTT
TRBJ2-7 TRBV5-1 TRBD1 - CASSLPGQGYEQYF TGCGCCAGCAGCTTACCGGGACAGGGTTACGAGCAGTACTTC
TRBJ1-5 TRBV19 - - CASIPPGTLDQPQHF TGTGCCAGTATTCCCCCGGGGACACTTGATCAGCCCCAGCATTTT
TRBJ1-1 TRBV5-1 - - CASSLRTATEAFF TGCGCCAGCAGCTTGCGGACAGCCACTGAAGCTTTCTTT
TRBJ1-1 TRBV5-1 - - CASSKGRENTEAFF TGCGCCAGCTCGAAGGGCAGGGAGAACACTGAAGCTTTCTTT
TRBJ1-1 TRBV10-3 TRBD1 - CATEDRAGTEAFF TGTGCCACTGAGGACAGGGCCGGCACTGAAGCTTTCTTT
TRBJ1-1 TRBV6-5 - - CASSPPGITVGAFF TGTGCCAGCAGCCCCCCCGGGATTACGGTCGGAGCTTTCTTT
TRBJ2-7 TRBV5-1 - - CASSHLTGNEQYF TGCGCCAGCAGCCACCTCACAGGGAACGAGCAGTACTTC
TRBJ2-6 TRBV28 - - CASSEGGGPSGANVLTF TGTGCCAGCAGTGAGGGGGGGGGTCCCTCTGGGGCCAACGTCCTGACTTTC
TRBJ1-2 TRBV28 TRBD1 - CASSPGQVSYGYTF TGTGCCAGCAGTCCCGGACAGGTTAGCTATGGCTACACCTTC
TRBJ1-6 TRBV27 TRBD1 - CASSRTGDRSYNSPLHF TGTGCCAGCTCGAGAACAGGGGACCGCTCCTATAATTCACCCCTCCACTTT
TRBJ2-5 TRBV5-1 - - CASSPTWAPGETQYF TGCGCCAGCAGCCCGACTTGGGCCCCGGGGGAGACCCAGTACTTC